This T cell receptor (beta chain) was profiled in a study of graft-versus-host responses after intestinal transplantation. Overall study context: Recipients underwent multivisceral, liver-intestinal, or isolated intestinal transplants.

V dropped 8 bases and J dropped 4; count of bases not matched to a gene: 5. Germline V gives CDR1 WSHSY, CDR2 SAAADI. The length of the CDR3 is 13 residues. Study-wide points: Recipient bone marrow held GvH clones, some seen earlier in ileum or blood.

For this clone: Its antigen remains unknown.

TCRdb's table, derived via immunoSEQ multiplex PCR, lists solely in-frame clones and lacks some. The sample lists approximately 58,000 clones; approximately 89% were seen once. The specimen was PBMCs, collected about 120 days after intestinal transplantation. The receptor was derived from a human patient who received an intestinal transplant, so some T cells may come from the graft donor. The chain is built from TRBV10-2 and TRBJ1-2; 9 positions agree with TRBD1. CDR3 protein: CASGPGQGYGYTF. CDR3 nucleotides: TGCGCCAGCGGCCCGGGACAGGGCTATGGCTACACCTTC.